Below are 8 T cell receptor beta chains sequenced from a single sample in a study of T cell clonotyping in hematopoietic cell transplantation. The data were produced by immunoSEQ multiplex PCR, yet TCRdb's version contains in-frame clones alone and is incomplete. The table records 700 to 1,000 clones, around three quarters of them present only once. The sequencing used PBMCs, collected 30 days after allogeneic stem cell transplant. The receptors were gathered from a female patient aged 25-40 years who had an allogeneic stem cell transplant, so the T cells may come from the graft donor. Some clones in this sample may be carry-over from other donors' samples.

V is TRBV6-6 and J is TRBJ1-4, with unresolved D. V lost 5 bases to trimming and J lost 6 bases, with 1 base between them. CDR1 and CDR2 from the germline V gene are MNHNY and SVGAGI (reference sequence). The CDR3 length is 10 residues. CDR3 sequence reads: CASSHEKLFF. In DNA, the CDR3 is TGTGCCAGCAGTCATGAAAAACTGTTTTTT.

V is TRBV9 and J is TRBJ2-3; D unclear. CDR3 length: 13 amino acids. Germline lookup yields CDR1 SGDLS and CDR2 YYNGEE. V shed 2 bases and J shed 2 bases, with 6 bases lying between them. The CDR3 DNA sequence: TGTGCCAGCAGCGTCGCTCCCACAGATACGCAGTATTTT. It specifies CASSVAPTDTQYF.

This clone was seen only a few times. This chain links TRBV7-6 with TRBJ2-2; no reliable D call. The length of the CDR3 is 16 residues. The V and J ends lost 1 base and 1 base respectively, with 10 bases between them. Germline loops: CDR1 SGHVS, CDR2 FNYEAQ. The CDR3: CASSLDGRGNTGELFF. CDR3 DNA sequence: TGTGCCAGCAGCTTAGATGGCAGAGGGAACACCGGGGAGCTGTTTTTT.

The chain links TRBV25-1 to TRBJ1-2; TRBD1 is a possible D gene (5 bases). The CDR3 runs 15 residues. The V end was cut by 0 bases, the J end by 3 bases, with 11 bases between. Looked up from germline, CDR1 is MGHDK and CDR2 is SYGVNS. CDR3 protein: CASSEYGRDDYGYTF. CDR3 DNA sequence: TGTGCCAGCAGTGAATATGGCAGGGACGACTATGGCTACACCTTC.

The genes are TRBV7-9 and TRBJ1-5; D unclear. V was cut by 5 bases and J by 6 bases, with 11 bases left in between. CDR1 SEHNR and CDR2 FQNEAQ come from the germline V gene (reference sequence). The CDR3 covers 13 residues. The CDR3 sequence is CASSPSLGQPQHF. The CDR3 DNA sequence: TGTGCCAGCAGCCCCTCCCTGGGTCAGCCCCAGCATTTT.

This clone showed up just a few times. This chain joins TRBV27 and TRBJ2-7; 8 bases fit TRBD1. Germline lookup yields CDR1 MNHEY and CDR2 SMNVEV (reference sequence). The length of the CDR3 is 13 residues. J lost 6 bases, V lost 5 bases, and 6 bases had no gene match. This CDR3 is CASSVGQGGEQYF. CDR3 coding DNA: TGTGCCAGCAGTGTCGGACAGGGCGGCGAGCAGTACTTC.

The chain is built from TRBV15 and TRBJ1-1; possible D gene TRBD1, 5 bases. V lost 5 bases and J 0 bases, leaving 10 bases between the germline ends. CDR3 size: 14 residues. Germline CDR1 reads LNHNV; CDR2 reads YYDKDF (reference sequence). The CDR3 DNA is TGTGCCACCAGCGTGGGGGGTTTGAACACTGAAGCTTTCTTT. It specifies CATSVGGLNTEAFF.

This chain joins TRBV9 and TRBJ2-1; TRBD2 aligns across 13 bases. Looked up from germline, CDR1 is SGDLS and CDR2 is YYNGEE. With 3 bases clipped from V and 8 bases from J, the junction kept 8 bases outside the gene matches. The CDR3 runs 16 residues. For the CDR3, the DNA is TGTGCCAGCAGCGAACGGACTAGCGGGGGCGGGGATGAGCAGTTCTTC. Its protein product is CASSERTSGGGDEQFF.